This T cell receptor (beta chain) was captured by sequencing in a study of immune evolution from preneoplasia to lung adenocarcinoma. Whole-study context: HLA loss of heterozygosity: over 5.5% AIS, around 16% MIA, 30% to 35% ADC, none AAH.

As regards this clone: Its antigen remains unknown.

Findings and limits, study-wide: Top clone share appeared to fall from AAH through AIS, MIA, adenocarcinoma.

The data were produced by immunoSEQ multiplex PCR, yet TCRdb's version contains in-frame clones alone and is incomplete. The sample lists some 7,800 clones; 72% were seen once. Patients had resection in Japan or China between about 2014 and 2018. Premalignant or tumor cells were enriched by macro-dissection after pathologic assessment. V was pared by 7 bases and J by 8 bases, with 8 bases of the junction left unmatched. The V gene's germline CDR1 is SNHLY and CDR2 FYNNEI. The CDR3 is 13 amino acids. The sample taken for sequencing was FFPE lung adenocarcinoma in situ tissue. The source is an older donor with lung adenocarcinoma. Some clones in this sample may be carry-over from other donors' samples. V and J are TRBV2 and TRBJ1-2; 9 bases match TRBD1. Written as DNA, the CDR3 is TGTGCCAGCATGGGACAGGGTCTATGGGGCTACACCTTC. The encoded protein is CASMGQGLWGYTF.